A selection of T cell receptor beta chains follows, all from one sample in a study of blood T cells in healthy people across ages. TCRdb processed the 5' RACE reads anew with MiXCR; each CDR3 protein has one entry. The data contain some 880,000 distinct CDR3 sequences, approximately 35% of them singletons. Sequenced: blood. Source of these receptors: a man aged 18 to 30 in good health. Both conserved end residues are trimmed from each CDR3. D genes are given only for firm matches.

J gene,D gene,V gene,CDR3 protein
TRBJ2-1,.,TRBV7-9,ASSPPVGSYNEQF
.,TRBD2,TRBV20-1,SARDLGTSGVPYEQY
TRBJ1-5,.,TRBV7-6,ASSVSYYSNQPQH
TRBJ1-2,.,TRBV29-1,SVGPLTGNYGYT
TRBJ2-3,.,TRBV9,ASSPQGGGSTDTQY
TRBJ1-4,.,TRBV7-2,ASSPEVDEKLF
TRBJ2-5,.,TRBV4-3,ASSQDRRERTYNEQY
TRBJ1-2,TRBD1,TRBV5-6,ASSSVDRGLGGYT
TRBJ1-3,.,TRBV15,ATSRDRLNSGNTIY
TRBJ1-4,TRBD1,TRBV27,ASSKSGTVNEKLF
TRBJ1-3,.,TRBV7-2,ASSLTGSSGNTIY
TRBJ1-2,TRBD1,TRBV5-6,ASSWDRADCGYT
TRBJ1-1,TRBD1,TRBV2,ASSNGQGGTEAF
TRBJ2-5,.,TRBV14,ASSQGLPGGWEQY
TRBJ2-3,TRBD2,TRBV9,ASSASPVTSGSTDTQY
TRBJ2-3,TRBD2,TRBV4-3,ASSPRLAGDGTGTQY
.,.,TRBV5-5,ASSFDKDYNEQY
TRBJ2-3,TRBD2,TRBV20-1,SASSGGADTQY
TRBJ2-3,TRBD1,TRBV7-2,ASSPSPDRGPDTQY
TRBJ1-2,.,TRBV20-1,SARDPWGYT
TRBJ1-2,.,TRBV14,ASSHQDTRYGYT
TRBJ2-1,.,TRBV29-1,SVERQPNLSYNEQF
TRBJ2-3,.,TRBV4-3,ASSQDGLASTDTQY
TRBJ2-1,.,TRBV14,ASSPGGRGPLYNEQF
TRBJ2-1,.,TRBV24-1,ATKGDQLLNEQF
TRBJ2-2,TRBD1,TRBV12-3/TRBV12-4,ASSRDRGAGELF
TRBJ2-1,TRBD2,TRBV4-3,ASSQERGGSNEQF
TRBJ2-3,.,TRBV15,ATSRDQGRYTDTQY
TRBJ2-2,.,TRBV7-2,ASSPEADTGELF